This is a list of T cell receptor beta chains from one sample in a study of T cell responses to AZD1222 COVID-19 vaccine. Sequenced by immunoSEQ multiplex PCR; TCRdb stores in-frame clones only, minus some. The sample gives approximately 200,000 clones, 80% to 95% of which show up once; roughly 0.99% is in the top ten. Source: peripheral blood, taken 28 days after the second AZD1222 dose. These TCRs come from an adult who received the AZD1222 COVID-19 vaccine. Both conserved end residues are part of each CDR3. D genes are given only for firm matches. Clone size is given for some rows only: seen once, a few or many times, or a class if the clone is expanded.

J,size,D,V,DNA,CDR3
TRBJ1-3,few,TRBD1,TRBV7-2,TGTGCCAGCAGCCGGGACAGGGGAGGAAACACCATATATTTT,CASSRDRGGNTIYF
TRBJ2-1,-,TRBD1,TRBV2,TGTGCCAGCTTACAGGGGTCCTACAATGAGCAGTTCTTC,CASLQGSYNEQFF
TRBJ1-6,-,-,TRBV3-1/TRBV3-2,TGTGCCAGCAGCCAAGCCGACAGGAACGACCTCCACTTT,CASSQADRNDLHF
TRBJ1-3,-,-,TRBV9,TGTGCCAGTCGCCCGGCGGGCGACTCTGGAAACACCATATATTTT,CASRPAGDSGNTIYF
TRBJ1-1,few,-,TRBV15,TGTGCCACCAGCCCCCGTGCGAGGGCGAACACTGAAGCTTTCTTT,CATSPRARANTEAFF
TRBJ2-1,-,TRBD2,TRBV18,TGTGCCAGCTCACCACCCTCTCGCGGGGGGGCGTACAATGAGCAGTTCTTC,CASSPPSRGGAYNEQFF
TRBJ1-3,-,-,TRBV2,TGTGCCAGCAGTGCCGGGTCTGGAAACACCATATATTTT,CASSAGSGNTIYF
TRBJ1-5,-,TRBD1,TRBV4-1,TGCGCCAGCAGCCAAGATGGGACAGGGGGCTTTCAGCCCCAGCATTTT,CASSQDGTGGFQPQHF
TRBJ1-1,-,TRBD1,TRBV7-9,TGTGCCAGCAGCAATACAGGGGGGACTTTCTTT,CASSNTGGTFF
TRBJ2-2,-,-,TRBV12-3/TRBV12-4,TGTGCCATTCGGAGGGGGCAAACCGGGGAGCTGTTTTTT,CAIRRGQTGELFF
TRBJ2-2,-,TRBD1,TRBV7-9,TGTGCCAGCAGCTTGGGGGACAGGAACACCGGGGAGCTGTTTTTT,CASSLGDRNTGELFF
TRBJ1-6,-,-,TRBV5-6,TGTGCCAGCAGCTTCCTAGGGGGTTATAATTCACCCCTCCACTTT,CASSFLGGYNSPLHF
TRBJ1-6,-,TRBD1,TRBV6-5,TGTGCCAGCAGTTACTCCCTGACAGGGTATAATTCACCCCTCCACTTT,CASSYSLTGYNSPLHF
TRBJ1-6,-,-,TRBV18,TGTGCCAGCTCACCAGCAGGGCGGATTTATTCACCCCTCCACTTT,CASSPAGRIYSPLHF
TRBJ1-5,-,-,TRBV29-1,TGCAGCGTTGAAGATCCAGGGGATAGATGTCAGCCCCAGCATTTT,CSVEDPGDRCQPQHF
TRBJ2-7,-,TRBD1,TRBV28,TGTGCCAGCAGACAAAACTTGGGACAGGGAAGCCACGAGCAGTACTTC,CASRQNLGQGSHEQYF
TRBJ1-4,-,-,TRBV7-9,TGTGCCAGCAGCCAATCACAGGGAAAGGCTGAAAAACTGTTTTTT,CASSQSQGKAEKLFF
TRBJ1-1,once,-,TRBV29-1,TGCAGCGCCGGGGGGGGCAGGAGCGAAGCTTTCTTT,CSAGGGRSEAFF
TRBJ1-1,-,-,TRBV7-9,TGTGCCAGCAGCTTAGGGAAGACAAGCACTGAAGCTTTCTTT,CASSLGKTSTEAFF
TRBJ2-4,-,TRBD2,TRBV29-1,TGCAGCGTTATCTCCCCCTGGAGCGGGGTTGCCAAAAACATTCAGTACTTC,CSVISPWSGVAKNIQYF
TRBJ2-7,-,TRBD1,TRBV14,TGTGCCAGCAGCCTCTACACAGGGGATTGGGAGCAGTACTTC,CASSLYTGDWEQYF
TRBJ1-1,-,TRBD1,TRBV11-2,TGTGCCAGCAGCCGAGGGGGCGTAGGAGGACAAACTGAAGCTTTCTTT,CASSRGGVGGQTEAFF
TRBJ2-5,-,TRBD2,TRBV3-1/TRBV3-2,TGTGCCAGCAGCCAAGGAGCGGGGGGGCTCCAAGAGACCCAGTACTTC,CASSQGAGGLQETQYF
TRBJ1-2,-,-,TRBV30,TGTGCCTGGAGTTATGACACCTATGGCTACACCTTC,CAWSYDTYGYTF
TRBJ2-5,-,-,TRBV9,TGTGCCAGCAGCGGCCGGGACATGAGGGCCGAATGGGTGACCCAGTACTTC,CASSGRDMRAEWVTQYF
TRBJ1-2,-,-,TRBV11-2,TGTGCCAGCAGCTTAGCGGGCGCAGCCTTAACCCTTAACTATGGCTACACCTTC,CASSLAGAALTLNYGYTF
TRBJ1-6,-,-,TRBV10-3,TGTGCCATCAGTGAAGACAGCTCCTATAATTCACCCCTCCACTTT,CAISEDSSYNSPLHF
TRBJ2-1,few,-,TRBV19,TGTGCCAGTAGTTTGGGGTTCTACAATGAGCAGTTCTTC,CASSLGFYNEQFF
TRBJ1-3,-,-,TRBV18,TGTGCCAGCTCCAACCTCTTCTCAGGGAGCGTCTCTGGAAACACCATATATTTT,CASSNLFSGSVSGNTIYF
TRBJ2-1,-,TRBD2,TRBV12-5,TGTGCTAGTGGTTTACCTAGCGGGGTCTACAATGAGCAGTTCTTC,CASGLPSGVYNEQFF
TRBJ1-5,-,TRBD1,TRBV9,TGTGCCAGCAGCTCGGCCGGGACAGGGAATCAGCCCCAGCATTTT,CASSSAGTGNQPQHF
TRBJ1-3,-,-,TRBV28,TGTGCCAGCAGTTTCATCTCGGGAGGTGGAAACACCATATATTTT,CASSFISGGGNTIYF
TRBJ2-7,-,-,TRBV19,TGTGCCAGTAGTATGGGTGGACAGTCCTCCTACGAGCAGTACTTC,CASSMGGQSSYEQYF
TRBJ1-4,-,TRBD1,TRBV30,TGTGCCTGGGGACAGGGGGGATTTAATGAAAAACTGTTTTTT,CAWGQGGFNEKLFF
TRBJ1-5,-,TRBD1,TRBV27,TGTGCCAGCAGTTTTTCAAGGGGGCCAGGTCAGCCCCAGCATTTT,CASSFSRGPGQPQHF
TRBJ1-2,-,-,TRBV15,TGTGCCACCAGCGTAGGGAACTATGGCTACACCTTC,CATSVGNYGYTF
TRBJ1-1,-,-,TRBV29-1,TGCAGCGTAAGATCACCGAACACTGAAGCTTTCTTT,CSVRSPNTEAFF
TRBJ1-3,-,-,TRBV10-3,TGTGCCATCAGTGAGTCACGGCAGGGATACAATGGAAACACCATATATTTT,CAISESRQGYNGNTIYF
TRBJ1-6,-,TRBD1,TRBV3-1/TRBV3-2,TGTGCCAGCAGTTTGACAGGGGACGGGATCAATTCACCCCTCCACTTT,CASSLTGDGINSPLHF
TRBJ2-5,-,TRBD1,TRBV6-1,TGTGCCAGCAGTGACCCACTAAGGGACAGGGACGAGACCCAGTACTTC,CASSDPLRDRDETQYF
TRBJ2-2,once,-,TRBV7-2,TGTGCCAGCAGCTTAGCGGGGATCGGGGAGCTGTTTTTT,CASSLAGIGELFF
TRBJ2-7,once,-,TRBV20-1,TGCAGTGCGAACCACCGGTACGAGCAGTACTTC,CSANHRYEQYF